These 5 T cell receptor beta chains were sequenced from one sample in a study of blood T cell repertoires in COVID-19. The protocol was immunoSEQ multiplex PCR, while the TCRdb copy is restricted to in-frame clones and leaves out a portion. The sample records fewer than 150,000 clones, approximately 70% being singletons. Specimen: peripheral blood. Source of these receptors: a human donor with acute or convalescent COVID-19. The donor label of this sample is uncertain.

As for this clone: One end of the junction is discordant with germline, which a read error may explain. The CDR3 here is CASSPSQGRQEAQYF. The CDR3 DNA reads TGTGCCAGCAGTCCCTCACAGGGAAGGCAAGAGGCCCAGTACTTC. This chain uses TRBV27 with TRBJ2-5; maybe TRBD1 (6 bases). Germline V lookup: CDR1 MNHEY, CDR2 SMNVEV (reference sequence). The CDR3 runs 15 residues.

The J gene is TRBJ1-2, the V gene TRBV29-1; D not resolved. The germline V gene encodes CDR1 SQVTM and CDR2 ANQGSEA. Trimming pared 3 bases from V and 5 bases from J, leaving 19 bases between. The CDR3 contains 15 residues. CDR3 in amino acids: CSVEMRRAERYGYTF. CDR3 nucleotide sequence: TGCAGCGTTGAGATGCGGAGGGCCGAGAGGTATGGCTACACCTTC.

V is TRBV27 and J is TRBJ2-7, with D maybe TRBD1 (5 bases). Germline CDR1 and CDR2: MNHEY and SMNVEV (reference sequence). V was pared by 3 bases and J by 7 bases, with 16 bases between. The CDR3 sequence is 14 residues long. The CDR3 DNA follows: TGTGCCAGCAGTTTCAATTGGGCCCCAGGGGAGCAGTACTTC. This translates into CASSFNWAPGEQYF.

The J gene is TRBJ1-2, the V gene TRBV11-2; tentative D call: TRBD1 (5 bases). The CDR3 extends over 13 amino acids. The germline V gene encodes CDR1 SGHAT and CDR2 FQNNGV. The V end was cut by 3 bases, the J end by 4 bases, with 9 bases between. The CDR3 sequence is CASSFQRGYGYTF. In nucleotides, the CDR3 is TGTGCCAGCAGCTTTCAAAGGGGCTATGGCTACACCTTC.

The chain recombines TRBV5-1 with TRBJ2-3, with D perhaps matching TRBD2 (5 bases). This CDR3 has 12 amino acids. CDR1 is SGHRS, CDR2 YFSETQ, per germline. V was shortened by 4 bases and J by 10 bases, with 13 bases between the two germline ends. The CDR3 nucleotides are TGCGCCAGCAGCGGTGGGATCGGGGCGCAGTATTTT. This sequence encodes CASSGGIGAQYF.